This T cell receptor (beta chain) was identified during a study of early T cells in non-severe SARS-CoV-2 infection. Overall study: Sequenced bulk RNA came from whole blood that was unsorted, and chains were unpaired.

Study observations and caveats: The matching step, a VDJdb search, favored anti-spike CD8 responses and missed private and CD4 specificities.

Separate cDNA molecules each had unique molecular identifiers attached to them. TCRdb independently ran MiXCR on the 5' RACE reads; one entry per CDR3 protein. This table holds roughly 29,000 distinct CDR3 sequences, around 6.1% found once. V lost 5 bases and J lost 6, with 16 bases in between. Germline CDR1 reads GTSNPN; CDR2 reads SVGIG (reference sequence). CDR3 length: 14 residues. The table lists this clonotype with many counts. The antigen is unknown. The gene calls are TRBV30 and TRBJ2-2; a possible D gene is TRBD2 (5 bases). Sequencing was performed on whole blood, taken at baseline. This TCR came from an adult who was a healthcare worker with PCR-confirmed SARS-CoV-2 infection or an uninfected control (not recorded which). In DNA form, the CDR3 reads TGTGCCTGGGGAAGACTCTGGACTGCCGGGGAGCTGTTTTTT. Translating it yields CAWGRLWTAGELFF. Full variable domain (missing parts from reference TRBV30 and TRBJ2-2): SQTIHQWPATLVQPVGSPLSLECTVEGTSNPNLYWYRQAAGRGLQLLFYSVGIGQISSEVPQNLSASRPQDRQFILSSKKLLLSDSGFYLCAWGRLWTAGELFFGEGSRLTVL.